This T cell receptor beta chain emerged from a study of blood T cell repertoires in COVID-19. The overall study: From T cells, B-cell-depleted T cells, or PBMCs came the material, which was cDNA or gDNA.

Produced via immunoSEQ multiplex PCR; TCRdb's table is partial and in-frame only. This table has more than 70,000 clones, 80% to 90% appearing once. Germline CDR1 and CDR2: SGHRS and YFSETQ. J gave up 5 bases and V 6 bases, and 10 bases lay outside the gene matches. The CDR3 is 14 residues long. The V and J genes are TRBV5-1 and TRBJ2-7; 8 nucleotides align to TRBD1. Sequencing was carried out using peripheral blood. The receptor comes from a man aged 50 to 60 with acute or convalescent COVID-19. The CDR3 loop reads CASTEGQAGNEQYF. The CDR3 DNA is TGCGCCAGCACAGAGGGACAGGCCGGCAACGAGCAGTACTTC.